These 4 T cell receptor beta chains share one sample of origin, sequenced in a study of identifying expanded T cells in peripheral blood. Only in-frame clones appear in the TCRdb table, and some are missing; sequencing was by immunoSEQ multiplex PCR. Seen here are about 130,000 clones, 86% observed once, and the top ten hold less than 10%. Sequenced sample: blood. These receptors were obtained from a person aged 18 to 70 in good health.

The chain uses TRBV27 and TRBJ2-7; D may be TRBD2 (5 bases). Germline CDR1 and CDR2: MNHEY and SMNVEV (reference sequence). This CDR3 spans 16 amino acids. The germline V and J ends were trimmed by 2 bases and 2 bases, with 16 bases remaining between them. CDR3 nucleotide sequence: TGTGCCAGCAGTTTAACGGCTAGCCCTCGGGCCTACGAGCAGTACTTC. Its translation: CASSLTASPRAYEQYF.

The chain employs TRBV7-2 and TRBJ2-7, with 9 bases fitting TRBD1. The CDR3 is 15 amino acids. From germline, CDR1 is SGHTA and CDR2 FQGNSA. The ends lost 4 bases at V and 2 bases at J; junction bases unmatched: 6. The CDR3 DNA reads TGTGCCAGCAGCTCGGACAGGGGTTTAACCTACGAGCAGTACTTC. It translates to CASSSDRGLTYEQYF.

The gene calls are TRBV7-2 and TRBJ1-1; D is ambiguous. From germline, CDR1 is SGHTA and CDR2 FQGNSA. The CDR3 runs to 13 residues. V lost 5 bases and J 1 base, leaving 8 bases between the germline ends. CDR3 loop: CASSRPGNTEAFF. The CDR3 nucleotides read TGTGCCAGCAGCCGCCCGGGGAACACTGAAGCTTTCTTT. Drawing the rest from reference TRBV7-2 and TRBJ1-1, the complete variable domain is GAGVSQSPSNKVTEKGKDVELRCDPISGHTALYWYRQSLGQGLEFLIYFQGNSAPDKSGLPSDRFSAERTGGSVSTLTIQRTQQEDSAVYLCASSRPGNTEAFFGQGTRLTVV.

The genes are TRBV5-1 and TRBJ2-5, with a possible D match to TRBD2 (6 bases). Germline V gene sequence: CDR1 SGHRS, CDR2 YFSETQ. The CDR3 contains 17 residues. V lost 0 bases and J 1 base, leaving 16 bases between the germline ends. The CDR3 reads CASSLAMAGKTQETQYF. The CDR3 DNA is TGCGCCAGCAGCTTGGCCATGGCGGGAAAGACCCAAGAGACCCAGTACTTC.